This entry is about one T cell receptor beta chain. Every immunoSEQ plate was one replicate of a subset's evenly spread DNA. Original processing notes: Filtering of immunoSEQ junctional sequences could not match full-length read filtering. The data were produced by immunoSEQ multiplex PCR, yet TCRdb's version contains in-frame clones alone and is incomplete. The V and J calls and clone size are taken from that table; D and trimming were inferred from the DNA. The table includes a few hundred thousand clones, about 80% detected once. V was trimmed by 6 bases and J by 5 bases, leaving 19 bases between them. Germline V lookup: CDR1 SNHLY, CDR2 FYNNEI. The CDR3 has 15 amino acids. This record comes from a study of shared clonotypes between healthy human individuals.

This chain uses TRBV2 with TRBJ2-5, with D tentatively TRBD1 or TRBD2 (7 bases each). The receptor was isolated from a woman in her 40s in good health. Some clones in this sample may be carry-over from other donors' samples. Input material: PBMCs. The CDR3 protein is CASRLQGQGGETQYF. The CDR3 DNA is TGTGCCAGCAGATTACAGGGGCAGGGAGGGGAGACCCAGTACTTC. The full variable domain, rest sourced from reference TRBV2 and TRBJ2-5, is EPEVTQTPSHQVTQMGQEVILRCVPISNHLYFYWYRQILGQKVEFLVSFYNNEISEKSEIFDDQFSVERPDGSNFTLKIRSTKLEDSAMYFCASRLQGQGGETQYFGPGTRLLVL.